This T cell receptor (beta chain) emerged from a study of T cell repertoires in cytomegalovirus infection. This clonotype showed up just a few times. What it recognizes is unknown. TCRdb analysed the reads with MiXCR anew, one entry per CDR3 protein. The data show tens of thousands of distinct CDR3 sequences, with 20% to 25% seen just once and roughly two thirds held by the top ten. CDR1 and CDR2 from the germline V gene are MNHEY and SVGEGT. The CDR3 consists of 15 residues. The junction had 8 bases not matched to a gene; V was cut back by 2 bases and J by 6 bases. The source was CD8+ T cells from cultured PBMCs, collected from culture after CMV antigen stimulation. This receptor was obtained from a human donor in good health (CMV status not recorded). Some clones in this sample may be carry-over from other donors' samples. The chain links TRBV6-2 or TRBV6-3 to TRBJ2-3; 7 bases fit TRBD1. DNA for the CDR3: TGTGCCAGCAGTTACAGGGGGCGTATTGTGGATACGCAGTATTTT. It translates to CASSYRGRIVDTQYF.